This T cell receptor (beta chain) was captured in a study of blood T cell repertoires in COVID-19. Across the whole study: Sources were T cells, B-cell-depleted T cells, or PBMCs; the material itself was cDNA or gDNA.

The CDR3 is made up of 14 amino acids. V lost 3 bases and J 3 bases, leaving 10 bases between the germline ends. The germline V gene has CDR1 SGDLS and CDR2 YYNGEE. Using immunoSEQ multiplex PCR, the repertoire was profiled, and TCRdb retains in-frame clones only, with some absent. The sample contains roughly 250,000 clones, around 88% of which appear only once. Sequenced: peripheral blood. This clonotype was sampled from a man aged 30 to 39 with acute or convalescent COVID-19. This rearrangement joins TRBV9 to TRBJ1-3; D is uncertain. The CDR3 DNA reads as TGTGCCAGCAGCGATAACAGTGGTGGAAACACCATATATTTT. Its protein is CASSDNSGGNTIYF.